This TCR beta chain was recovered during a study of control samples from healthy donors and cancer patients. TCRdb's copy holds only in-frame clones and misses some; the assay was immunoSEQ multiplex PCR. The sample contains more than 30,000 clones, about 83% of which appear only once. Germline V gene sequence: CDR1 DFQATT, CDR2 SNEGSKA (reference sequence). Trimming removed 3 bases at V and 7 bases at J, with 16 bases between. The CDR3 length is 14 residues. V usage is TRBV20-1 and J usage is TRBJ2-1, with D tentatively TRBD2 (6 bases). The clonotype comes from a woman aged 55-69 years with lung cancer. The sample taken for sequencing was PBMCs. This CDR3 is CSASLGGWRNEQFF. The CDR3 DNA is TGCAGTGCTAGTCTTGGGGGGTGGAGGAATGAGCAGTTCTTC.